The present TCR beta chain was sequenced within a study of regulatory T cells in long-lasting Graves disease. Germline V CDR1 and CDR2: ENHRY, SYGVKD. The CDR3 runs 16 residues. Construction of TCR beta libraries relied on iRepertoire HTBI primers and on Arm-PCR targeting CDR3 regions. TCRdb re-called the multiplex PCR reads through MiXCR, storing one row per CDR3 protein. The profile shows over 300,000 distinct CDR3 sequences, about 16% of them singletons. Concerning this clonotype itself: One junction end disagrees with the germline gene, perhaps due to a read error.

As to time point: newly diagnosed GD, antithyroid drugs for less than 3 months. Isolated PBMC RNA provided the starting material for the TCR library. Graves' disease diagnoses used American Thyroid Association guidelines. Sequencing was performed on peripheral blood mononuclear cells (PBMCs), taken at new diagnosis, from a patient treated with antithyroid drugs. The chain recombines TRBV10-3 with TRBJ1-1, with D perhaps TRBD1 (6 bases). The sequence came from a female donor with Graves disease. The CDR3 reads CVISEPGRRTAAEAFF. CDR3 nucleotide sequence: TGTGTCATCAGTGAGCCGGGACGGAGGACAGCCGCTGAAGCTTTCTTT.